The 5 T cell receptor beta chains listed next were all sequenced from one sample in a study of read filtering for tumor transcriptome and immune sequencing. This library used approximately 390 ng RNA and molecular barcoded adaptors spanning alpha/delta and beta/gamma chains. TCRdb re-called the reads through MiXCR, storing one row per CDR3 protein. The sample has about 37,000 distinct CDR3 sequences, roughly an eighth seen once; the top ten hold around 36%. The sample consisted of a population of CD138-negative cells sorted from bone marrow. These receptors all come from a donor at least 40 years old with multiple myeloma.

This clonotype has just a few counts. A read error may explain this, as a much larger clone is one base away. V gene TRBV11-2 combines with J gene TRBJ2-2; TRBD2 aligns across 9 bases. The germline V gene has CDR1 SGHAT and CDR2 FQNNGV. This CDR3 is 16 amino acids long. V gave up 1 base and J gave up 6 bases; unmatched junction bases: 6. This CDR3 reads CASSLVSGSGAGELFF. In DNA, the CDR3 is TGTGCCAGCAGCTTAGTTAGCGGGAGTGGAGCCGGGGAGCTGTTTTTT.

This clonotype showed up many times. The V gene is TRBV7-3, the J gene TRBJ2-2; D is unresolved. The CDR3 totals 13 residues. Trimming removed 5 bases from V and 0 bases from J, with 4 bases in between. CDR1 is SGHTA and CDR2 is FQGTGA in the germline V gene. The CDR3 DNA sequence: TGTGCCAGCAGCGCCCCGAACACCGGGGAGCTGTTTTTT. This sequence encodes CASSAPNTGELFF.

This clonotype came up a few times. The chain has TRBV7-3 and TRBJ2-3; D gene uncertain. The CDR3 contains 15 residues. The V gene lost 5 bases and the J gene lost 0 bases, with 12 bases spanning the gap. Germline CDR1 is SGHTA and CDR2 is FQGTGA. CDR3 sequence reads: CASSPRHESTDTQYF. The CDR3 region has the DNA TGTGCCAGCAGCCCCCGACACGAGAGCACAGATACGCAGTATTTT.

At least ten counts were recorded for this clonotype. This chain uses TRBV5-1 with TRBJ1-1; no clear D. The CDR3 runs 12 residues. From germline, CDR1 is SGHRS and CDR2 YFSETQ. V was trimmed by 2 bases and J by 4 bases, leaving 6 bases between them. In nucleotides, the CDR3 is TGCGCCAGCAGCTTTATAGGCACTGAAGCTTTCTTT. This translates into CASSFIGTEAFF. Together with reference TRBV5-1 and TRBJ1-1, the CDR3 gives the full variable domain: KAGVTQTPRYLIKTRGQQVTLSCSPISGHRSVSWYQQTPGQGLQFLFEYFSETQRNKGNFPGRFSGRQFSNSRSEMNVSTLELGDSALYLCASSFIGTEAFFGQGTRLTVV.

This clonotype was counted ten times or more. The chain employs TRBV7-8 and TRBJ2-7, with D hard to call. Germline CDR1 SGHVS, CDR2 FQNEAQ. There are 14 residues in the CDR3. The ends were cut back, 1 base at V and 4 bases at J, with 11 bases in the middle. CDR3 protein: CASSLGLVVYEQYF. CDR3 bases: TGTGCCAGCAGCTTAGGCCTAGTGGTTTACGAGCAGTACTTC.